The 23 T cell receptor beta chains below come from one sample, sequenced in a study of T cells in Graves' hyperthyroidism and ophthalmopathy. TCR beta CDR3 sequences were amplified from RNA transcripts. During a first-round RT-PCR of the TCR CDR3, the HTBI primer set was used. MiXCR was run by TCRdb on the multiplex PCR reads, yielding one entry per CDR3 protein. The sample comprises 450,000 to 650,000 distinct CDR3 sequences, 12% to 15% of which are singletons, and 6.5% to 9% rests with the top ten. The specimen was blood. These receptors were obtained from a woman between 18 and 30 years old with Graves' ophthalmopathy.

This clonotype has more than one count but fewer than ten. V gene TRBV11-3 combines with J gene TRBJ2-4, with D possibly TRBD1 on 6 matching bases. Germline CDR1 SGHNT, CDR2 YENEEA. Trimming took off 4 bases at V and 4 bases at J, with 14 bases between the two ends. This CDR3 comprises 15 residues. The CDR3 bases are TGTGCCAGCAGCTCATTCTTGGACAGAAAAAACATTCAGTACTTC. Amino acid sequence: CASSSFLDRKNIQYF.

The genes are TRBV7-9 and TRBJ1-1, with D possibly matching TRBD1 (5 bases). Germline CDR1 is SEHNR and CDR2 is FQNEAQ (reference sequence). Trimming removed 3 bases at V and 8 bases at J, with 22 bases between. This CDR3 has 16 amino acids. The CDR3 sequence: CASSLVDGAIDDEAFF. CDR3 DNA: TGTGCCAGCAGCTTGGTGGATGGGGCTATTGATGACGAAGCTTTCTTT.

This clonotype was observed at least ten times. The chain joins TRBV30 to TRBJ2-2; TRBD2 might be the D (6 bases). There are 14 residues in the CDR3. CDR1 and CDR2 (germline): GTSNPN, SVGIG (reference sequence). The V end was cut by 4 bases, the J end by 4 bases, with 13 bases between. CDR3 loop: CAWIEGLPTGELFF. The DNA of the CDR3 is TGTGCCTGGATTGAGGGACTCCCCACCGGGGAGCTGTTTTTT.

This clonotype was detected only a few times. V is TRBV7-6 and J is TRBJ2-7; perhaps TRBD2 as D (5 bases). This CDR3 has 15 amino acids. From germline, CDR1 is SGHVS and CDR2 FNYEAQ. Trimming removed 4 bases from V and 7 bases from J, with 20 bases in between. CDR3: CASSSTRGPGFEQYF. In DNA form, the CDR3 reads TGTGCCAGCAGCTCGACACGGGGTCCAGGTTTTGAGCAGTACTTC. Full variable domain (outside the CDR3, taken from reference TRBV7-6 and TRBJ2-7): GAGVSQSPRYKVTKRGQDVALRCDPISGHVSLYWYRQALGQGPEFLTYFNYEAQQDKSGLPNDRFSAERPEGSISTLTIQRTEQRDSAMYRCASSSTRGPGFEQYFGPGTRLTVT.

The V and J genes are TRBV30 and TRBJ1-1; D gene ambiguous. Trimming shortened V by 3 bases and J by 5 bases, and 7 bases separated the two germline ends. Germline CDR1 and CDR2: GTSNPN and SVGIG (reference sequence). This CDR3 is 11 amino acids long. CDR3 sequence (DNA): TGTGCCTGGAGGGGGTGGACTGAAGCTTTCTTT. Translation gives CAWRGWTEAFF.

V gene TRBV7-9 combines with J gene TRBJ1-5; perhaps TRBD1 as D (5 bases). This CDR3 comprises 16 residues. Trimming removed 1 base at V and 6 bases at J, with 16 bases between. Germline V CDR1 and CDR2: SEHNR, FQNEAQ (reference sequence). CDR3 sequence: CASSLVARGRSQPQHF. As DNA, the CDR3 is TGTGCCAGCAGCTTAGTGGCGAGGGGACGAAGTCAGCCCCAGCATTTT.

This clonotype turned up a few times. The gene calls are TRBV3-1 and TRBJ2-7; D gene ambiguous. This CDR3 has 16 residues. The germline V gene encodes CDR1 LGHDT and CDR2 YNNKEL (reference sequence). Trimming took 0 bases from V and 3 from J, leaving 15 bases between them. The CDR3 sequence: CASSQDPRWGNYEQYF. CDR3 bases: TGTGCCAGCAGCCAAGATCCGCGCTGGGGAAACTACGAGCAGTACTTC.

About this clonotype: This could be a read error, since a much larger clone is one nucleotide away. This chain uses TRBV5-1 with TRBJ1-5; 9 nucleotides agree with TRBD1. The length of the CDR3 is 14 residues. CDR1 SGHRS and CDR2 YFSETQ come from the germline V gene. Trimming took 4 bases from V and 6 from J; bases not matched to a gene: 5. The CDR3: CASSDTGGRQPQHF. CDR3 bases: TGCGCCAGCAGCGACACAGGGGGCCGTCAGCCCCAGCATTTT.

This clonotype was detected many times. This chain joins TRBV12-3 or TRBV12-4 and TRBJ2-1, with 13 positions matching TRBD2. Trimming cost V 5 bases and J 4 bases; bases outside gene matches: 5. This CDR3 is 16 amino acids long. The CDR3 DNA reads as TGTGCCAGCAGTCCCGGGACTAGCGGGGCTTACAATGAGCAGTTCTTC. Amino acids: CASSPGTSGAYNEQFF.

In its sample, this clonotype was seen many times. The chain combines TRBV7-3 with TRBJ2-1; the match to TRBD2 covers 7 bases. This CDR3 has 13 residues. Germline CDR1 is SGHTA and CDR2 is FQGTGA. V shed 3 bases and J 8 bases; nucleotides not matched to a gene: 4. CDR3 bases: TGTGCCAGCAGCTTCCGGGAGGAACATGAGCAGTTCTTC. It yields the protein CASSFREEHEQFF. Complete variable domain (other parts from reference TRBV7-3 and TRBJ2-1): GAGVSQTPSNKVTEKGKYVELRCDPISGHTALYWYRQSLGQGPEFLIYFQGTGAADDSGLPNDRFFAVRPEGSVSTLKIQRTERGDSAVYLCASSFREEHEQFFGPGTRLTVL.

The chain recombines TRBV5-1 with TRBJ2-3; possibly TRBD1 or TRBD2 for D (6 bases each). The CDR3 has 15 residues. Per the germline V gene, CDR1 is SGHRS and CDR2 is YFSETQ. The V end lost 4 bases, the J end lost 4 bases, and 16 bases lay between the germline ends. CDR3 loop: CASSPRGGEADTQYF. CDR3 DNA: TGCGCCAGCAGCCCCAGGGGCGGGGAGGCAGATACGCAGTATTTT.

This chain connects TRBV2 to TRBJ2-1; 12 bases are a match to TRBD2. Germline V CDR1 and CDR2: SNHLY, FYNNEI. The V gene end was trimmed by 7 bases and the J gene end by 7 bases; junction bases not matched to a gene: 2. The CDR3 contains 13 residues. The CDR3: CASITSGRNEQFF. In DNA, the CDR3 is TGTGCCAGCATAACTAGCGGGAGGAATGAGCAGTTCTTC.

This rearrangement joins TRBV19 to TRBJ2-1, with 8 positions matching TRBD2. V lost 3 bases and J lost 6; bases outside the gene matches: 7. CDR1 and CDR2 from the germline V gene are LNHDA and SQIVND (reference sequence). This CDR3 region has 15 residues. The CDR3 sequence is CASSIAGGLANEQFF. The CDR3 DNA reads TGTGCCAGTAGTATCGCGGGAGGCCTAGCCAATGAGCAGTTCTTC.

This clonotype was counted between two and nine times. The J gene is TRBJ2-7, the V gene TRBV10-3; TRBD1 matches at 8 bases. This CDR3 contains 15 residues. The ends lost 2 bases at V and 2 bases at J; junction bases unmatched: 5. The germline gives CDR1 ENHRY, CDR2 SYGVKD. In DNA, the CDR3 is TGTGCCATCAGTGAGCGGACAGGGACCCCCTACGAGCAGTACTTC. Its translation: CAISERTGTPYEQYF.

This clonotype showed up many times. The gene calls are TRBV29-1 and TRBJ2-1; either TRBD1 or TRBD2 may supply D (6 bases each). This CDR3 comprises 13 residues. Germline loops: CDR1 SQVTM, CDR2 ANQGSEA. V dropped 1 base and J dropped 10 bases, with 14 bases sitting between them. The chain's CDR3 is CSVEGGVGGEQFF. DNA for the CDR3: TGCAGCGTTGAAGGCGGAGTAGGGGGGGAGCAGTTCTTC.

This clonotype was detected only a few times. The chain recombines TRBV7-9 with TRBJ1-2; D gene unclear. Trimming took 1 base from V and 5 from J, leaving 11 bases between them. Germline V lookup: CDR1 SEHNR, CDR2 FQNEAQ (reference sequence). The CDR3 runs to 14 residues. As DNA, the CDR3 is TGTGCCAGCAGCTTAGAGTACAGTCAGTATGGCTACACCTTC. It specifies CASSLEYSQYGYTF.

This clonotype was counted at least ten times. V usage is TRBV12-3 or TRBV12-4 and J usage is TRBJ2-7; D not resolved. The CDR3 contains 11 residues. V was clipped by 7 bases and J by 6 bases, with 10 bases between them. CDR3 residues: CASTQEGEQYF. The DNA of the CDR3 is TGTGCCAGCACTCAGGAAGGCGAGCAGTACTTC.

Many counts were recorded for this clonotype. This sequence joins TRBV20-1 and TRBJ2-3; no clear D. CDR1 DFQATT and CDR2 SNEGSKA come from the germline V gene (reference sequence). This CDR3 comprises 13 residues. V was clipped by 3 bases and J by 4 bases, with 11 bases between them. The CDR3 region is CSASTGVPDTQYF. For the CDR3, the DNA is TGCAGTGCTAGTACTGGGGTGCCAGATACGCAGTATTTT.

This clonotype has a count of ten or more. The chain has TRBV28 and TRBJ1-1, with D tentatively TRBD1 (5 bases). The V gene lost 4 bases and the J gene lost 0 bases, with 15 bases spanning the gap. Germline CDR1 is MDHEN and CDR2 is SYDVKM. The CDR3 runs to 16 residues. This chain's CDR3 is CASSSIRTIMNTEAFF. CDR3 sequence (DNA): TGTGCCAGCAGTTCCATAAGGACAATTATGAACACTGAAGCTTTCTTT.

There are a few counts of this clonotype. The chain employs TRBV4-1 and TRBJ1-1; D is undetermined. CDR3 size: 17 residues. V was trimmed by 0 bases and J by 3 bases, leaving 17 bases between them. Germline CDR1 is MGHRA and CDR2 is YSYEKL. DNA of the CDR3: TGCGCCAGCAGCCAAGAGAGGGCAGAGTGGGGAGACACTGAAGCTTTCTTT. Its translation is CASSQERAEWGDTEAFF.

Points on this clonotype: A read error is possible here, since a much larger clone lies one base away. The V call is TRBV10-2, the J call TRBJ1-1; D call uncertain. This CDR3 has 16 amino acids. CDR1 and CDR2 from the germline V gene are WSHSY and SAAADI. CDR3 loop: CASSEKIIRLAIEASF. CDR3 bases: TGCGCCAGCAGTGAGAAAATTATTCGGTTAGCTATTGAAGCTTCCTTT.

The chain's CDR3 is CASSLSHNSNQPQHF. In DNA, the CDR3 is TGTGCCAGCAGCTTGTCCCACAATAGCAATCAGCCCCAGCATTTT. The chain joins TRBV5-5 to TRBJ1-5; D uncertain. The V end lost 1 base, the J end lost 0 bases, and 8 bases lay between the germline ends. Germline V lookup: CDR1 SGHKS, CDR2 YYEKEE (reference sequence). The CDR3 runs 15 residues.

Many counts were recorded for this clonotype. The rearrangement links TRBV29-1 to TRBJ2-7; D perhaps matches TRBD1 (5 bases). The CDR3 runs to 13 residues. The germline V gene encodes CDR1 SQVTM and CDR2 ANQGSEA. Trimming took off 3 bases at V and 4 bases at J, with 13 bases between the two ends. CDR3 region: CSVEFSGKYEQYF. The CDR3 bases are TGCAGCGTTGAGTTTTCAGGGAAATACGAGCAGTACTTC.